The source of this T cell receptor beta chain is a study of beta chain features in type 1 diabetes. Germline V lookup: CDR1 MNHEY, CDR2 SMNVEV (reference sequence). This CDR3 region has 18 residues. Trimming took 0 bases from V and 2 from J; bases not matched to a gene: 4. Details on this clone: The antigen is not known.

Of the isolated RNA, all was reverse transcribed, and so the sequenced material was expressed TCRB transcripts. Libraries were prepared by immunoSEQ multiplex PCR; TCRdb keeps only in-frame clonotypes and omits some of them. The sample lists under 250,000 clones, about 14% occurring once. Study results and limitations: Moderately but significantly shorter TCRB CDR3s were found in Type 1 diabetes patients in all four CD4+ subsets.

The material sequenced was naive CD4+ T cells from blood. The receptor comes from a young man with type 1 diabetes. The chain carries TRBV27 and TRBJ2-6; 10 nucleotides align to TRBD1. CDR3 bases: TGTGCCAGCAGTTTATCCCTCGGACAGGGGGCTGGGGCCAACGTCCTGACTTTC. It encodes CASSLSLGQGAGANVLTF.